A selection of T cell receptor beta chains follows, all from one sample in a study of blood T cell repertoires in COVID-19. Clones were read by immunoSEQ multiplex PCR, and TCRdb kept only the in-frame ones, dropping some. The repertoire includes under 250,000 clones, about 83% of them detected once, and under 3% sits in the top ten. The sample comprised peripheral blood. The receptors were gathered from a woman between 40 and 50 years old with active or convalescent COVID-19. The CDR3 runs from the conserved cysteine through the conserved F or W.

v_call	j_call	cdr3_aa
TRBV29-1	TRBJ1-2	CSVTPDRAGFGYTF
TRBV6-5	TRBJ1-2	CASRLKLQGAGGYTF
TRBV27	TRBJ2-3	CASSYGTGQARGDTQYF
TRBV9	TRBJ1-5	CASSVAANQPQHF
TRBV6-1	TRBJ2-1	CASSEGGTSPNEQFF
TRBV27	TRBJ1-4	CASTSGVGEKLFF
TRBV6-5	TRBJ1-2	CASRVPGFYGYTF
TRBV4-1	TRBJ1-5	CASSQSQGRSNQPQHF
TRBV30	TRBJ1-2	CAWSVAGFSYGYTF
TRBV3-1/TRBV3-2	TRBJ1-1	CASSPNDRGIMNTEAFF
TRBV19	TRBJ1-2	CASSIVPTRQGNGYTF
TRBV4-1	TRBJ2-2	CASSQGIRLAGGYTGELFF
TRBV4-1	TRBJ2-5	CASRPDRNPQETQYF
TRBV5-1	TRBJ2-5	CASRSYQGGETQYF
TRBV2	TRBJ1-5	CASVPQDRSNQPQHF
TRBV2	TRBJ2-7	CASGRSFTGQVNNEQYF
TRBV4-2	TRBJ2-7	CASSRSLVLRDSEQYF
TRBV4-1	TRBJ2-7	CASSQKGLAGGHTDEQYF
TRBV2	TRBJ2-2	CASSAWTGGSTGELFF
TRBV5-1	TRBJ1-1	CASSVGSGGTEAFF
TRBV11-3	TRBJ1-1	CASSLGVHTEAFF
TRBV15	TRBJ1-2	CATSTGVGWSGYTF
TRBV5-1	TRBJ2-7	CASSLQGGGYEQYF
TRBV9	TRBJ2-7	CASSVGGGFYEQYF
TRBV5-4	TRBJ2-3	CASSYTGGADTQYF
TRBV11-2	TRBJ1-6	CASSLQQASNSPLHF
TRBV7-2	TRBJ1-5	CASSPTGIRDQPQHF
TRBV4-1	TRBJ1-6	CASSQVAGPLHF
TRBV21-1	TRBJ2-3	CASSKGPRVNRGADTQYF
TRBV7-9	TRBJ2-7	CASSLGQGARDEQYF
TRBV5-1	TRBJ2-7	CASSAGTGTYEQYF
TRBV11-3	TRBJ2-5	CASSDPLRGRKTQYF
TRBV19	TRBJ1-2	CASRGQGGNGYTF
TRBV7-9	TRBJ2-7	CASSREDLSYEQYF
TRBV6-5	TRBJ1-2	CASSFTTGGYTF
TRBV7-9	TRBJ1-5	CASSPRWGDSGNQPQHF
TRBV7-3	TRBJ2-4	CASSPPRAGGVMVIQYF
TRBV5-1	TRBJ1-2	CASSPGTGDDGYTF
TRBV7-2	TRBJ1-2	CASSQDYDYGYTF
TRBV6-1	TRBJ1-4	CASSEEPAWRSYNEKLFF
TRBV9	TRBJ2-1	CASNSYGNNEQFF
TRBV18	TRBJ1-2	CASSPNRDGSYYGYTF
TRBV3-1/TRBV3-2	TRBJ2-1	CASRLEAGGFSSYNEQFF
TRBV5-1	TRBJ2-7	CASSLQGLAGEQYF
TRBV7-2	TRBJ1-2	CASSSIQGAMDYGYTF
TRBV29-1	TRBJ2-1	CSGRERGYNEQFF
TRBV29-1	TRBJ2-7	CSVEKQGKRYEQYF
TRBV10-3	TRBJ2-7	CAISADREQYF
TRBV19	TRBJ2-3	CASSIIVTSSTDTQYF
TRBV10-2	TRBJ1-1	CASRVTENTEAFF